The 13 T cell receptor beta chains presented below share a single source sample, sequenced in a study of T cell responses to AZD1222 COVID-19 vaccine. Sequencing was performed with immunoSEQ multiplex PCR; in TCRdb, only in-frame clones are kept and a portion is missing. The table has approximately 170,000 clones, around 90% seen once. The starting material was peripheral blood, obtained on day 0 of AZD1222 vaccination. All receptors derive from an adult in good health.

The rearrangement uses TRBV19 and TRBJ1-6; D not certain. This CDR3 has 15 residues. V was shortened by 5 bases and J by 10 bases, with 18 bases between the two germline ends. Germline CDR1 and CDR2: LNHDA and SQIVND (reference sequence). CDR3 coding DNA: TGTGCCAGTAGTGAAGCATGGGCGACGAGATCACCCCTCCACTTT. Amino acid sequence: CASSEAWATRSPLHF.

This clone was seen a few times. The chain couples TRBV19 to TRBJ2-1; 8 nucleotides line up with TRBD2. This CDR3 spans 15 amino acids. The V and J ends lost 6 bases and 0 bases, in that order; junction bases with no gene match: 4. CDR1 and CDR2 (germline): LNHDA, SQIVND (reference sequence). CDR3 DNA: TGTGCCAGTAGCCCCGGGACTAGCTCCTACAATGAGCAGTTCTTC. It encodes CASSPGTSSYNEQFF.

The chain uses TRBV7-9 and TRBJ1-5; 7 bases map to TRBD1. V dropped 5 bases and J dropped 2; count of bases not matched to a gene: 6. The CDR3 consists of 15 residues. CDR1 SEHNR and CDR2 FQNEAQ come from the germline V gene (reference sequence). This CDR3 is CASSGGTAGNQPQHF. In nucleotides, the CDR3 is TGTGCCAGCAGCGGGGGGACAGCCGGCAATCAGCCCCAGCATTTT.

The V call is TRBV4-1, the J call TRBJ2-7, with 7 bases aligning to TRBD1. Germline CDR1 and CDR2: MGHRA and YSYEKL. V lost 4 bases to trimming and J lost 2 bases; unmatched junction nucleotides: 14. The CDR3 loop spans 17 amino acids. For the CDR3, the DNA is TGCGCCAGCAGCCCTAAACCGGGACAGCTCCTGCCCTACGAGCAGTACTTC. Translation: CASSPKPGQLLPYEQYF.

The V and J genes are TRBV6-4 and TRBJ2-1; 9 nucleotides agree with TRBD2. The CDR3 runs to 17 residues. V was clipped by 3 bases and J by 2 bases; unmatched bases: 8. Germline values: CDR1 MRHNA, CDR2 SNTAGT. The CDR3: CASSEFSGSPTYNEQFF. The CDR3 bases are TGTGCCAGCAGTGAATTTAGCGGGAGTCCAACCTACAATGAGCAGTTCTTC.

This rearrangement joins TRBV27 to TRBJ1-2; maybe TRBD1 (6 bases). The V end lost 6 bases, the J end lost 2 bases, and 16 bases lay between the germline ends. The CDR3 is 15 residues long. Per germline, CDR1 MNHEY and CDR2 SMNVEV (reference sequence). The CDR3 loop is CASRGRGRGNYGYTF. CDR3 sequence (DNA): TGTGCCAGCAGAGGTCGGGGCAGGGGAAACTATGGCTACACCTTC.

This clone was picked up a small number of times. The same CDR3 is also encoded by other DNA sequences in this sample. CDR3 sequence reads: CASSFTGGRETQYF. The CDR3 DNA reads as TGCGCCAGCAGCTTTACAGGGGGCAGGGAGACCCAGTACTTC. The chain recombines TRBV5-1 with TRBJ2-5; 9 bases align to TRBD1. After removal of 2 bases from V and 5 bases from J, the junction contained 4 bases not matched to a gene. Looked up from germline, CDR1 is SGHRS and CDR2 is YFSETQ. The CDR3 is made up of 14 amino acids.

This chain links TRBV12-1 with TRBJ2-4; the D call of TRBD2 is as the table states it, not checked on the DNA. TRBV12-1 is shown as a pseudogene. The CDR3 totals 15 residues. CDR3 protein: CASSFLGGPKNIQYF. In DNA form, the CDR3 reads TGTGCCAGCAGCTTTTTAGGAGGGCCCAAAAACATTCAGTACTTC.

The CDR3, as DNA: TGCGCCAGCAGCTTTTACGGTGACGAGCAGTACTTC. Translated: CASSFYGDEQYF. The chain employs TRBV5-1 and TRBJ2-7; D is ambiguous. The CDR3 length is 12 residues. V lost 2 bases, J lost 5 bases, and 8 bases lay in between. Germline CDR1 SGHRS, CDR2 YFSETQ.

The CDR3 spells CASSQEGGLGAKNIQYF. For the CDR3, the DNA is TGTGCCAGCAGCCAAGAGGGGGGCCTGGGAGCCAAAAACATTCAGTACTTC. The chain has TRBV4-2 and TRBJ2-4; either TRBD1 or TRBD2 may supply D (6 bases each). Trimming removed 0 bases from V and 0 bases from J, with 12 bases in between. CDR3 length: 17 residues. Germline V gene sequence: CDR1 LGHNA, CDR2 YNFKEQ.

The chain joins TRBV7-6 to TRBJ1-4, with 8 positions matching TRBD1. There are 15 residues in the CDR3. V gave up 5 bases and J gave up 4 bases; unmatched junction bases: 6. CDR1 and CDR2 from the germline V gene are SGHVS and FNYEAQ. CDR3 nucleotides: TGTGCCAGCAGCCGTCAGACAGGGGTTAATGAAAAACTGTTTTTT. This gives the protein CASSRQTGVNEKLFF.

This clone occurred a few times. CDR3 residues: CASRGLGTIEQYF. The DNA for the CDR3 is TGTGCCAGCAGGGGTCTAGGGACTATCGAGCAGTACTTC. The J gene is TRBJ2-7, the V gene TRBV27; 7 bases agree with TRBD2. There are 13 residues in the CDR3. The V segment lost 6 bases and the J segment 6 bases; nucleotides outside the gene matches: 8. Germline V gene sequence: CDR1 MNHEY, CDR2 SMNVEV (reference sequence).

A single count supports this clone. The chain joins TRBV9 to TRBJ2-5; tentatively, D is TRBD1 or TRBD2 (5 bases each). CDR1 and CDR2 from the germline V gene are SGDLS and YYNGEE. V lost 0 bases, J lost 3 bases, and 15 bases lay in between. This CDR3 is 16 amino acids long. As DNA, the CDR3 is TGTGCCAGCAGCGTAGAGTCGATGGGGGTAGAAGAGACCCAGTACTTC. This codes for CASSVESMGVEETQYF.